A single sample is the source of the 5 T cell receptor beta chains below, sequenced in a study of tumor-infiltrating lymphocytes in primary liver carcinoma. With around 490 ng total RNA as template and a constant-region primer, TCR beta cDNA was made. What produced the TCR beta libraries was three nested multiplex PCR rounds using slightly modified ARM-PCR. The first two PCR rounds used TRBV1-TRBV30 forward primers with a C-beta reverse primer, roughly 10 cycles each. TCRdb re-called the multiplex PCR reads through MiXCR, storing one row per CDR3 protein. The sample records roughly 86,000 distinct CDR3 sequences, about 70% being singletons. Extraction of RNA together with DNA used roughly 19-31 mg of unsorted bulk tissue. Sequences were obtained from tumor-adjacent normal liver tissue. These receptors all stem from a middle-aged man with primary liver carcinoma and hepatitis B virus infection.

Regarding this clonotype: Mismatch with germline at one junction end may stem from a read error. CDR3 coding DNA: TGTGCCAGTAGTTACGACGGGAGGGTCGTCGAGCAGTACTTC. This gives the protein CASSYDGRVVEQYF. This rearrangement joins TRBV6-5 to TRBJ2-7, with 8 bases that match TRBD2. Looked up from germline, CDR1 is MNHEY and CDR2 is SVGAGI. This CDR3 contains 14 residues.

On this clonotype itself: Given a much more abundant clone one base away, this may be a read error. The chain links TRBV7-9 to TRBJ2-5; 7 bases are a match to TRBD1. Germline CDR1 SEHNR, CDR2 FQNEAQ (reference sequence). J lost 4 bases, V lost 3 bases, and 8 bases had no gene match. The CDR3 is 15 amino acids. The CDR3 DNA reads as TGTGCCAGCAGCTTTGTACGAGGGGGCGGAGAGACCCAGTACTTC. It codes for CASSFVRGGGETQYF.

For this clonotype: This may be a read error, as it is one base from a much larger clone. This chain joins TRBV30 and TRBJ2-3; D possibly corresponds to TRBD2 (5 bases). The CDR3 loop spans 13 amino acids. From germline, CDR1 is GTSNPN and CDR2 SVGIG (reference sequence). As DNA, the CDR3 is TGTGCCTGGACCAAGGGAGTCACATATACGCAGTATTTT. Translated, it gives CAWTKGVTYTQYF. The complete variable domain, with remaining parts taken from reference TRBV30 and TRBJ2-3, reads SQTIHQWPATLVQPVGSPLSLECTVEGTSNPNLYWYRQAAGRGLQLLFYSVGIGQISSEVPQNLSASRPQDRQFILSSKKLLLSDSGFYLCAWTKGVTYTQYFGPGTRLTVL.

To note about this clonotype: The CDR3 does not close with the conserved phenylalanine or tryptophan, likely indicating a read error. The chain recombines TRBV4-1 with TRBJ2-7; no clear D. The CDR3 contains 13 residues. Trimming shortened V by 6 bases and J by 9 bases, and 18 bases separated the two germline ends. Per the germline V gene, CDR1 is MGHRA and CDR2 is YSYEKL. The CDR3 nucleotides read TGCGCCAGCAGTCAGGATCGCGGATTCGGGCAGTACCTC. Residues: CASSQDRGFGQYL.

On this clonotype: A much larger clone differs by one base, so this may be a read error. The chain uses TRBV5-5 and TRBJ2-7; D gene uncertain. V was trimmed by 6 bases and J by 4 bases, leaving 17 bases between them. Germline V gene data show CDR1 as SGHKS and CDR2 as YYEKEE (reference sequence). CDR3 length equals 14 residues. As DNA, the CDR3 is TGTGCCAGCAACTTAAGTGAGACTTGGTACGAGCAGTACTTC. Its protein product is CASNLSETWYEQYF.